What follows are 32 T cell receptor beta chains derived from one specimen sequenced in a study of T cell clonality in common variable immunodeficiency. Findings and limits, study-wide: In common variable immunodeficiency, TCR beta chains reportedly carried fewer deletions and N-nucleotide insertions.

Produced via immunoSEQ multiplex PCR; TCRdb's table is partial and in-frame only. Listed for the sample are 25,000 or so clones, none seen a single time. Their recognized antigens are unknown. Sequencing used peripheral blood mononuclear cells. The receptors derive from a human donor with common variable immunodeficiency.

This clone showed up many times. The read terminates 3 residues ahead of where the CDR3 ends, so the germline J gene completes it. The chain has TRBV5-1 and TRBJ1-2, with TRBD1 matching 7 bases. With V trimmed by 4 bases and J by 4 bases, 19 bases remained unmatched. The germline gives CDR1 SGHRS, CDR2 YFSETQ. The CDR3 spans 18 residues. Incomplete CDR3 DNA: TGCGCCAGCAGCCCACGGGAGAACTGGGGCAGGGGGTTCTATGGC. Its translation is CASSPRENWGRGFYG. The full CDR3 sequence reads CASSPRENWGRGFYGYTF.

There are a few counts of this clone. The DNA read from the CDR3 is TGTGCCAGCAGCTTAGCAGGCTATTTTAGCGGGGGGTACGAG. Translated: CASSLAGYFSGGYE. The CDR3 reads in full as CASSLAGYFSGGYEQYF. The chain joins TRBV7-2 to TRBJ2-7; 10 bases match TRBD2. The read halts 3 residues ahead of the CDR3 end, with the missing end drawn from the germline J gene. The CDR3 totals 17 residues. The germline CDR1 and CDR2 sequences are SGHTA and FQGNSA. Trimming removed 0 bases from V and 4 bases from J; junction bases left unmatched: 9. The full variable domain, with the rest looked up from reference TRBV7-2 and TRBJ2-7, is GAGVSQSPSNKVTEKGKDVELRCDPISGHTALYWYRQSLGQGLEFLIYFQGNSAPDKSGLPSDRFSAERTGGSVSTLTIQRTQQEDSAVYLCASSLAGYFSGGYEQYFGPGTRLTVT.

This clone was counted at least ten times. The DNA ends 3 residues before the CDR3 does, and the rest of the CDR3 is filled in from the germline J gene. The chain links TRBV29-1 to TRBJ1-2; 7 nucleotides agree with TRBD1. J lost 6 bases, V lost 6 bases, and 4 bases had no gene match. The V gene's germline CDR1 is SQVTM and CDR2 ANQGSEA. This CDR3 region has 11 residues. The CDR3 sequence: CSVPTGDGYTF. The DNA read from the CDR3 is TGCAGCGTCCCTACAGGGGATGGC. The full variable domain, its missing parts supplied by reference TRBV29-1 and TRBJ1-2, is SAVISQKPSRDICQRGTSLTIQCQVDSQVTMMFWYRQQPGQSLTLIATANQGSEATYESGFVIDKFPISRPNLTFSTLTVSNMSPEDSSIYLCSVPTGDGYTFGSGTRLTVV.

The table lists this clone with a few counts. The observed sequence ends 3 residues before the CDR3 terminus, with the missing tail filled in from the germline J gene. V and J are TRBV19 and TRBJ2-5, with TRBD2 matching 7 bases. CDR1 is LNHDA and CDR2 is SQIVND in the germline V gene (reference sequence). With V trimmed by 1 base and J by 5 bases, 7 bases remained unmatched. This CDR3 contains 15 residues. The CDR3 reads CASSIGAGALETQYF. The sequenced part of the CDR3 DNA is TGTGCCAGTAGTATAGGCGCGGGAGCCTTGGAGACC.

This clone was observed many times. Coverage ceases 3 residues before the CDR3 finishes, and the germline J gene fills in the end. The chain is built from TRBV5-1 and TRBJ2-5; 10 bases line up with TRBD1. The germline CDR1 and CDR2 sequences are SGHRS and YFSETQ. Trimming at V came to 5 bases and at J to 5 bases, leaving 12 bases not matched to a gene. CDR3 length equals 16 residues. Partial CDR3 DNA: TGCGCCAGCAGTTTCACCCCGGGACAGGGGTTGGAGACC. It translates to CASSFTPGQGLET. The complete CDR3 protein is CASSFTPGQGLETQYF. Full variable domain (rest looked up from reference TRBV5-1 and TRBJ2-5): KAGVTQTPRYLIKTRGQQVTLSCSPISGHRSVSWYQQTPGQGLQFLFEYFSETQRNKGNFPGRFSGRQFSNSRSEMNVSTLELGDSALYLCASSFTPGQGLETQYFGPGTRLLVL.

There are many counts of this clone. CDR3 bases read: TGTGCCAGCAGCAGCGTGCCCTCGTTGGCAGAGACC. It translates to CASSSVPSLAET. The whole CDR3 is CASSSVPSLAETQYF. The chain couples TRBV7-2 to TRBJ2-5, with D unclear. The CDR3 end lies 3 residues beyond the end of the read and is filled in from the germline J gene. The CDR3 has 15 residues. In germline, CDR1 is SGHTA, CDR2 FQGNSA. Trimming took 5 bases from V and 4 from J, leaving 17 bases between them.

This clone was recorded a few times. The read halts 3 residues ahead of the CDR3 end, with the missing end drawn from the germline J gene. This chain uses TRBV7-9 with TRBJ1-1; TRBD1 might be the D (6 bases). CDR1 is SEHNR and CDR2 is FQNEAQ in the germline V gene (reference sequence). The V end was cut by 5 bases, the J end by 0 bases, with 13 bases between. This CDR3 region has 15 residues. CDR3 DNA (partial): TGTGCCAGCAGCCCCAAAGGACAGCTGAACACTGAA. This encodes CASSPKGQLNTE. The whole CDR3 sequence is CASSPKGQLNTEAFF.

The sample holds many counts of this clone. Sequencing ends 3 residues short of the CDR3 end; the germline J gene provides the rest. The V call is TRBV5-1, the J call TRBJ2-3; 12 nucleotides agree with TRBD2. Germline V lookup: CDR1 SGHRS, CDR2 YFSETQ. The CDR3 has 15 amino acids. Trimming removed 4 bases from V and 7 bases from J; junction bases left unmatched: 7. CDR3 amino acids: CASSISGTSGYTQYF. The CDR3 DNA, read in part, is TGCGCCAGCAGCATTTCCGGGACTAGCGGGTATACG.

This clone was seen ten or more times. The read terminates 3 residues ahead of where the CDR3 ends, so the germline J gene completes it. The V gene is TRBV5-1, the J gene TRBJ2-3; TRBD1 aligns across 9 bases. V was clipped by 4 bases and J by 0 bases; unmatched bases: 3. The CDR3 extends over 15 amino acids. Germline assignment: CDR1 SGHRS and CDR2 YFSETQ. The CDR3 spells CASSIGQGSTDTQYF. Incomplete CDR3 DNA: TGCGCCAGCAGCATAGGACAGGGGAGCACAGATACG.

This clone has at least ten counts. The sequenced fragment ends 3 residues before the CDR3 boundary, so the rest is inferred from the germline J gene. The genes are TRBV10-3 and TRBJ1-2; TRBD1 matches 9 bases. Per the germline V gene, CDR1 is ENHRY and CDR2 is SYGVKD. This CDR3 has 16 residues. The J segment lost 7 bases and the V segment lost 0 bases, leaving 9 bases of the junction unmatched. The CDR3 loop reads CAISESQTGGAVGYTF. The sequenced CDR3 bases are TGTGCCATCAGTGAGTCGCAGACAGGGGGGGCTGTTGGC.

Many counts were recorded for this clone. From the germline J gene comes the end of the CDR3, since the read stops 3 residues before it. This chain joins TRBV18 and TRBJ1-1; the D gene is possibly TRBD1 (6 bases). The CDR3 has 13 residues. Germline CDR1 KGHSH, CDR2 LQKENI. The V end was cut by 3 bases, the J end by 6 bases, with 11 bases between. CDR3 region: CASSPGAGAEAFF. The sequenced part of the CDR3 DNA is TGTGCCAGCTCACCGGGGGCGGGGGCTGAA. Drawing the rest from reference TRBV18 and TRBJ1-1, the complete variable domain is NAGVMQNPRHLVRRRGQEARLRCSPMKGHSHVYWYRQLPEEGLKFMVYLQKENIIDESGMPKERFSAEFPKEGPSILRIQQVVRGDSAAYFCASSPGAGAEAFFGQGTRLTVV.

In this sample, this clone turned up a few times. The read terminates 3 residues ahead of where the CDR3 ends, so the germline J gene completes it. The chain is built from TRBV20-1 and TRBJ2-3, with TRBD1 as a possible D gene (6 bases). The germline gives CDR1 DFQATT, CDR2 SNEGSKA (reference sequence). The CDR3 runs to 14 residues. V lost 6 bases and J 1 base, leaving 14 bases between the germline ends. The part of the CDR3 DNA that was read is TGCAGTGCCAGCGGCGCAGGGGGCACAGATACG. Its protein is CSASGAGGTDT. The whole CDR3 sequence reads CSASGAGGTDTQYF.

This clone was seen at least ten times. Read data end 3 residues before the CDR3 end; the end is taken from the germline J gene. The chain joins TRBV2 to TRBJ1-2; D remains ambiguous. CDR1 and CDR2 from the germline V gene are SNHLY and FYNNEI. Trimming left V 0 bases short and J 2 bases short, with 16 bases between. CDR3 length: 17 residues. The chain's CDR3 is CASSEAGKGPSNYGYTF. The sequenced CDR3 bases are TGTGCCAGCAGTGAAGCGGGCAAAGGGCCCTCGAACTATGGC.

This clone appeared many times. CDR3 residues: CASRLRLAGDEQYF. The CDR3 DNA, read in part, is TGTGCCAGTCGCCTCCGACTAGCGGGGGACGAG. The chain links TRBV2 to TRBJ2-7; 12 nucleotides line up with TRBD2. The CDR3 end lies 3 residues beyond the end of the read and is filled in from the germline J gene. This CDR3 spans 14 amino acids. With 9 bases clipped from V and 5 bases from J, the junction kept 8 bases outside the gene matches. CDR1 SNHLY and CDR2 FYNNEI come from the germline V gene.

This clone has a count of ten or more. The CDR3 is cut off 3 residues early in the read; its end comes from the germline J gene. This rearrangement joins TRBV5-4 to TRBJ1-2; D might be TRBD1 (5 bases). CDR3 length: 15 residues. V lost 3 bases to trimming and J lost 5 bases, with 17 bases between them. CDR1 and CDR2 (germline): SGHNT, YYREEE (reference sequence). This CDR3 reads CASSSGPTDSYGYTF. The CDR3 DNA, read in part, is TGTGCCAGCAGCTCCGGGCCGACAGATTCTTATGGC.

Regarding this clone: The read halts 3 residues ahead of the CDR3 end, with the missing end drawn from the germline J gene. The chain recombines TRBV2 with TRBJ2-3; 15 bases agree with TRBD2. The V gene end was trimmed by 8 bases and the J gene end by 6 bases; junction bases not matched to a gene: 18. Per the germline V gene, CDR1 is SNHLY and CDR2 is FYNNEI. This CDR3 has 19 residues. The sequenced CDR3 bases are TGTGCCAGCGGCATTGGGACTAGCGGGAGGAGAGGCAGGGGGGATACG. Translated: CASGIGTSGRRGRGDT. The full CDR3 protein is CASGIGTSGRRGRGDTQYF.

The sample holds many counts of this clone. The read ends 3 residues before the CDR3 terminus; that terminus is restored from the germline J gene. The sample carries other DNA sequences with the same CDR3. V gene TRBV27 combines with J gene TRBJ1-5, with 10 bases fitting TRBD1. This CDR3 is 19 amino acids long. V was clipped by 5 bases and J by 6 bases; unmatched bases: 19. Looked up from germline, CDR1 is MNHEY and CDR2 is SMNVEV (reference sequence). The CDR3 protein is CASSPFSYRGTGEGQPQHF. CDR3 bases read: TGTGCCAGCAGTCCATTCTCCTACCGGGGGACAGGGGAGGGTCAGCCC.

Note on this clone: The CDR3 end is not reached by the read, which stops 3 residues before it; the germline J gene fills it in. This rearrangement joins TRBV5-1 to TRBJ2-7; 15 bases map to TRBD2. This CDR3 region has 19 residues. Germline-derived CDR1 and CDR2 are SGHRS and YFSETQ. With V trimmed by 2 bases and J by 2 bases, 11 bases remained unmatched. This CDR3 reads CASSLSVGTSGGSAYEQYF. Partial CDR3 DNA: TGCGCCAGCAGCTTATCAGTTGGGACTAGCGGGGGGAGCGCCTACGAG. The complete variable domain, with remaining parts taken from reference TRBV5-1 and TRBJ2-7, reads KAGVTQTPRYLIKTRGQQVTLSCSPISGHRSVSWYQQTPGQGLQFLFEYFSETQRNKGNFPGRFSGRQFSNSRSEMNVSTLELGDSALYLCASSLSVGTSGGSAYEQYFGPGTRLTVT.

This clone was seen more than once but under ten times. Sequencing ends 3 residues short of the CDR3 end; the germline J gene provides the rest. J is TRBJ2-5 and V is TRBV16; TRBD2 matches at 8 bases. CDR1 is KGHSY, CDR2 FQNENV, per germline. Losses at the gene ends were 4 bases for V and 3 bases for J; bases not matched to a gene: 16. CDR3 length: 18 amino acids. The CDR3 here is CASSPPRGSGRVKETQYF. Incomplete CDR3 DNA: TGTGCCAGCAGCCCCCCGAGGGGAAGCGGGAGAGTTAAAGAGACC. Based on the CDR3 plus reference TRBV16 and TRBJ2-5, the full variable domain is GEEVAQTPKHLVRGEGQKAKLYCAPIKGHSYVFWYQQVLKNEFKFLISFQNENVFDETGMPKERFSAKCLPNSPCSLEIQATKLEDSAVYFCASSPPRGSGRVKETQYFGPGTRLLVL.

In this sample, this clone turned up many times. With the read ending 3 residues before the CDR3 end, the germline J gene is used to fill in that end. The rearrangement links TRBV19 to TRBJ1-2, with D perhaps matching TRBD1 (6 bases). From germline, CDR1 is LNHDA and CDR2 SQIVND (reference sequence). Trimming removed 4 bases at V and 0 bases at J, with 18 bases between. This CDR3 contains 17 residues. The CDR3 DNA, read in part, is TGTGCCAGTAGTAATCCAGACAGGACCGGAGCTAACTATGGC. Translating it yields CASSNPDRTGANYG. The CDR3 reads in full as CASSNPDRTGANYGYTF. The whole variable domain, filled in from reference TRBV19 and TRBJ1-2, reads DGGITQSPKYLFRKEGQNVTLSCEQNLNHDAMYWYRQDPGQGLRLIYYSQIVNDFQKGDIAEGYSVSREKKESFPLTVTSAQKNPTAFYLCASSNPDRTGANYGYTFGSGTRLTVV.

This clone was observed many times. The read terminates 3 residues ahead of where the CDR3 ends, so the germline J gene completes it. The chain links TRBV7-2 to TRBJ1-2; D is unresolved. Trimming took 5 bases from V and 7 from J, leaving 11 bases between them. The CDR3 extends over 12 amino acids. The germline CDR1 and CDR2 sequences are SGHTA and FQGNSA. CDR3 bases read: TGTGCCAGCAGCCCGACTGTAGGTGGC. Amino acids: CASSPTVGG. The complete CDR3 sequence is CASSPTVGGYTF.

The sample holds many counts of this clone. The CDR3 end falls 3 residues outside the read, so it is completed with the germline J gene. The chain has TRBV29-1 and TRBJ2-5, with TRBD1 matching over 7 bases. Looked up from germline, CDR1 is SQVTM and CDR2 is ANQGSEA. The length of the CDR3 is 13 residues. J gave up 4 bases and V 2 bases, and 4 bases lay outside the gene matches. CDR3 loop: CSVETGEAETQYF. Partial CDR3 DNA: TGCAGCGTTGAAACAGGGGAAGCAGAGACC.

This clone was counted many times. The read ends 3 residues before the CDR3 terminus; that terminus is restored from the germline J gene. V gene TRBV7-2 combines with J gene TRBJ2-7; 8 bases line up with TRBD2. V was pared by 5 bases and J by 0 bases, with 6 bases of the junction left unmatched. The CDR3 has 15 amino acids. CDR1 is SGHTA, CDR2 FQGNSA, per germline. The part of the CDR3 DNA that was read is TGTGCCAGCAGCGTGCTAGCGGGCCTCTCCTACGAG. It translates to CASSVLAGLSYE. The full CDR3 protein reads CASSVLAGLSYEQYF.

A note on this clone: The read stops 3 residues short of the end of the CDR3; the missing end is completed from the germline J gene. The genes are TRBV30 and TRBJ2-5, with D unclear. Germline V gene lookup returns CDR1 GTSNPN and CDR2 SVGIG (reference sequence). V dropped 2 bases and J dropped 6 bases, with 10 bases sitting between them. There are 12 residues in the CDR3. CDR3 bases read: TGTGCCTGGAGTAAAGGGTCCCAGACC. It codes for CAWSKGSQT. The entire CDR3 protein is CAWSKGSQTQYF.

This clone has at least ten counts. Read data end 3 residues before the CDR3 end; the end is taken from the germline J gene. The rearrangement joins TRBV6-2 or TRBV6-3 to TRBJ2-3; 9 bases line up with TRBD2. CDR1 and CDR2 (germline): MNHEY, SVGEGT. V trimming: 2 bases; J trimming: 0 bases; junction bases outside the gene matches: 6. This CDR3 contains 17 residues. CDR3 bases read: TGTGCCAGCAGTTACGGGCCCACTAGCGGGAGCACAGATACG. This sequence encodes CASSYGPTSGSTDT. The whole CDR3 sequence is CASSYGPTSGSTDTQYF.

Ten or more counts support this clone. The read falls 3 residues short of the CDR3 end, and the missing part is taken from the germline J gene. The chain is built from TRBV6-2 or TRBV6-3 and TRBJ2-5, with 10 nucleotides matching TRBD2. The CDR3 is made up of 16 amino acids. The V and J ends lost 6 bases and 6 bases, in that order; junction bases with no gene match: 13. Germline V gene data show CDR1 as MNHEY and CDR2 as SVGEGT. The DNA read from the CDR3 is TGTGCCAGCAGCAACGGGCAGCGGGGGGGCGGAAAGACC. It translates to CASSNGQRGGGKT. The full CDR3 protein reads CASSNGQRGGGKTQYF.

This clone was counted between two and nine times. The read halts 3 residues ahead of the CDR3 end, with the missing end drawn from the germline J gene. V and J are TRBV11-2 and TRBJ2-7; a weak D match, TRBD1 (5 bases). Germline V gives CDR1 SGHAT, CDR2 FQNNGV. The length of the CDR3 is 14 residues. Trimming removed 3 bases at V and 1 base at J, with 10 bases between. CDR3 loop: CASSFNRNSYEQYF. The part of the CDR3 DNA that was read is TGTGCCAGCAGCTTTAACAGGAATTCCTACGAG.

To note about this clone: The sequence runs out 3 residues before the end of the CDR3; the remainder is reconstructed from the germline J gene. This chain uses TRBV18 with TRBJ1-5, with 9 bases identical to TRBD1. The CDR3 extends over 17 amino acids. V lost 0 bases, J lost 7 bases, and 10 bases stayed unmatched. The germline V gene encodes CDR1 KGHSH and CDR2 LQKENI. CDR3 amino acids: CASSPPSADRGRQPQHF. CDR3 DNA, as far as it was read: TGTGCCAGCTCACCACCCAGCGCGGACAGGGGCAGGCAGCCC.

Of note for this clone: The read gets to within 3 residues of the CDR3 end, and the germline J gene fills in the rest. The V gene is TRBV30, the J gene TRBJ1-4, with D possibly matching TRBD1 (6 bases). Trimming took 0 bases from V and 8 from J, leaving 16 bases between them. Germline CDR1 reads GTSNPN; CDR2 reads SVGIG (reference sequence). There are 15 residues in the CDR3. The CDR3 DNA, read in part, is TGTGCCTGGAGTGTAGGTATGGGGGCTGGGGAAAAA. Translated, it gives CAWSVGMGAGEK. The CDR3 in its entirety is CAWSVGMGAGEKLFF.

This clone occurred many times. The germline gene is not matched at one end of the junction; a read error may be the cause. The read terminates 3 residues ahead of where the CDR3 ends, so the germline J gene completes it. The chain has TRBV7-2 and TRBJ2-4; D possibly corresponds to TRBD1 (6 bases). CDR1 SGHTA and CDR2 FQGNSA come from the germline V gene. The CDR3 contains 13 residues. CDR3 amino acids: CASSLGDKHIQYF. The covered CDR3 bases are TGTGCCAGCAGCCTAGGGGACAAACACATT.

This clone was counted many times. With the read ending 3 residues before the CDR3 end, the germline J gene is used to fill in that end. The genes are TRBV7-2 and TRBJ2-5; 7 bases map to TRBD2. Unmatched junction bases numbered 7, after V lost 1 base and J lost 5 bases. The CDR3 has 15 residues. Germline V CDR1 and CDR2: SGHTA, FQGNSA. The DNA read from the CDR3 is TGTGCCAGCAGCTTAGGTGGTCGGGGGGTGGAGACC. This encodes CASSLGGRGVET. The whole CDR3 protein is CASSLGGRGVETQYF.

A note on this clone: The read terminates 3 residues before the CDR3 end, so the remaining end is supplied by the germline J gene. The chain has TRBV11-2 and TRBJ2-5, with 12 bases aligning to TRBD2. Germline CDR1 reads SGHAT; CDR2 reads FQNNGV. This CDR3 contains 14 residues. The ends lost 5 bases at V and 7 bases at J; junction bases unmatched: 5. The CDR3 sequence: CASSLAGGLGTQYF. The covered CDR3 bases are TGTGCCAGCAGCCTAGCGGGGGGGCTTGGGACC.